This T cell receptor (beta chain) was captured by sequencing in a study of blood T cell repertoires in COVID-19. V was pared by 7 bases and J by 2 bases, with 7 bases of the junction left unmatched. The germline V gene has CDR1 MDHEN and CDR2 SYDVKM. The CDR3 is 14 amino acids. Repertoires were generated with immunoSEQ multiplex PCR, while TCRdb's copy carries only in-frame clones and drops some. This sample has about 200,000 clones; roughly 89% occur once, and the top ten carry about 6.7%. The receptor's source is a man aged 35 to 55 with acute or convalescent COVID-19. The material sequenced was peripheral blood. The chain recombines TRBV28 with TRBJ1-1, with 7 bases that match TRBD1. CDR3 nucleotides: TGTGCCAGCACACCGGGACAGATAAACACTGAAGCTTTCTTT. Its translation is CASTPGQINTEAFF.